These 15 T cell receptor beta chains were sequenced from one sample in a study of blood T cells in healthy people across ages. Sample-barcoded 5' priming and a J-beta primer mix drove a second PCR of 7 to 11 cycles. MiXCR, applied by TCRdb to the 5' RACE reads, yields one record per CDR3 protein. The repertoire holds around 990,000 distinct CDR3 sequences, with 35% to 40% as singletons. Input material: blood. The receptors shown here come from a young man in good health.

This clonotype was recorded only once. V and J are TRBV3-1 and TRBJ1-1; D possibly corresponds to TRBD1 (5 bases). The V gene lost 1 base and the J gene lost 3 bases, with 9 bases spanning the gap. The CDR3 is made up of 14 amino acids. CDR1 and CDR2 from the germline V gene are LGHDT and YNNKEL (reference sequence). The CDR3 DNA sequence: TGTGCCAGCAGCCAAGGGGGCAGAGACACTGAAGCTTTCTTT. This codes for CASSQGGRDTEAFF.

CDR3: CASSSSGRTTDTQYF. DNA of the CDR3: TGTGCCAGCAGCTCTAGCGGGAGGACCACAGATACGCAGTATTTT. The genes are TRBV9 and TRBJ2-3; 11 bases fit TRBD2. Per the germline V gene, CDR1 is SGDLS and CDR2 is YYNGEE. CDR3 length: 15 amino acids. Trimming took 4 bases from V and 2 from J; bases not matched to a gene: 3.

In the case of this clonotype: The junction does not match germline at one end; this may be a read error. CDR3 loop: CAGSLRQGRTEAFF. CDR3 DNA sequence: TGTGCCGGCAGTTTGAGACAGGGGAGGACTGAAGCTTTCTTT. This chain joins TRBV6-6 and TRBJ1-1; 8 bases fit TRBD1. CDR3 length: 14 residues. The germline V gene encodes CDR1 MNHNY and CDR2 SVGAGI (reference sequence).

The chain uses TRBV6-5 and TRBJ1-2; D call uncertain. The CDR3 has 14 amino acids. Germline lookup yields CDR1 MNHEY and CDR2 SVGAGI. The V end lost 0 bases, the J end lost 3 bases, and 8 bases lay between the germline ends. The CDR3 sequence is CASSYSGRHYGYTF. The CDR3 nucleotides read TGTGCCAGCAGTTACTCGGGCAGACACTATGGCTACACCTTC.

The chain combines TRBV7-2 with TRBJ1-3; D is uncertain. Between the trimmed V and J ends, which lost 5 bases and 2 bases, there was a span of 13 bases. Germline V lookup: CDR1 SGHTA, CDR2 FQGNSA. The CDR3 spans 15 residues. The CDR3: CASSTTPAPGNTIYF. For the CDR3, the DNA is TGTGCCAGCAGCACGACCCCGGCTCCTGGAAACACCATATATTTT.

CDR3 in amino acids: CASSTSGLDTEAFF. CDR3 bases: TGCGCCAGCAGCACCTCTGGGTTGGACACTGAAGCTTTCTTT. The V call is TRBV5-1, the J call TRBJ1-1; unclear D gene. Germline V gives CDR1 SGHRS, CDR2 YFSETQ. This CDR3 contains 14 residues. The V end lost 4 bases, the J end lost 3 bases, and 13 bases lay between the germline ends.

This clonotype was picked up a small number of times. This chain joins TRBV20-1 and TRBJ2-1, with a weak D call TRBD2 (5 bases). This CDR3 is built from 16 residues. Trimming removed 3 bases at V and 4 bases at J, with 19 bases between. Per the germline V gene, CDR1 is DFQATT and CDR2 is SNEGSKA (reference sequence). In DNA form, the CDR3 reads TGCAGTGCTAGGGACGACACTGACCCGGGGTACAATGAGCAGTTCTTC. Translation: CSARDDTDPGYNEQFF.

This chain links TRBV5-6 with TRBJ2-4; D is possibly TRBD1 or TRBD2 (5 bases each). V lost 6 bases and J lost 8, with 9 bases in between. The length of the CDR3 is 11 residues. Germline V gene data show CDR1 as SGHDT and CDR2 as YYEEEE. The CDR3 DNA follows: TGTGCCAGCACCCTGGGGGACATTCAGTACTTC. Amino acids: CASTLGDIQYF.

J is TRBJ2-4 and V is TRBV4-2, with TRBD2 as a possible D gene (6 bases). Trimming took 4 bases from V and 6 from J, leaving 16 bases between them. Germline assignment: CDR1 LGHNA and CDR2 YNFKEQ. There are 15 residues in the CDR3. DNA for the CDR3: TGTGCCAGCAGCCGTCAACCGGGGGAGCCAAACATTCAGTACTTC. This gives the protein CASSRQPGEPNIQYF.

This clonotype turned up a few times. This sequence joins TRBV12-3 or TRBV12-4 and TRBJ2-1; D is unclear. Deletions cut 2 bases from V and 6 bases from J, with 11 bases between. The CDR3 is made up of 14 amino acids. CDR3 sequence reads: CASSLNQASNEQFF. In DNA, the CDR3 is TGTGCCAGCAGTTTAAACCAGGCGAGCAATGAGCAGTTCTTC.

The chain has TRBV5-5 and TRBJ1-2; D is ambiguous. From germline, CDR1 is SGHKS and CDR2 YYEKEE (reference sequence). CDR3 length: 14 amino acids. V lost 0 bases and J lost 4, with 10 bases in between. The CDR3 coding sequence is TGTGCCAGCAGCTTGGGCCCTCCCGCCTATGGCTACACCTTC. Translating gives CASSLGPPAYGYTF.

This CDR3 is CSMTGFALSRYGYTF. The CDR3, as DNA: TGCAGCATGACAGGGTTCGCTCTATCGAGGTATGGCTACACCTTC. The genes are TRBV20-1 and TRBJ1-2, with 7 nucleotides matching TRBD1. Germline V gene sequence: CDR1 DFQATT, CDR2 SNEGSKA (reference sequence). The CDR3 length is 15 residues.

The rearrangement links TRBV9 to TRBJ2-2; D gene uncertain. The germline V and J ends were trimmed by 8 bases and 0 bases, with 8 bases remaining between them. Germline lookup yields CDR1 SGDLS and CDR2 YYNGEE. There are 13 residues in the CDR3. DNA of the CDR3: TGTGCCAGTCAGGCATCGAACACCGGGGAGCTGTTTTTT. Amino acid sequence: CASQASNTGELFF.

This clonotype was counted a few times. The CDR3 sequence: CASSGTEYQETQYF. The CDR3, as DNA: TGTGCCAGCAGTGGGACAGAGTACCAAGAGACCCAGTACTTC. This chain connects TRBV2 to TRBJ2-5; a possible D gene is TRBD1 (6 bases). The CDR3 is made up of 14 amino acids. Trimming pared 4 bases from V and 0 bases from J, leaving 9 bases between. Per germline, CDR1 SNHLY and CDR2 FYNNEI.

The table lists this clonotype with a few counts. The chain is built from TRBV20-1 and TRBJ1-5; tentative D call: TRBD1 (5 bases). Germline CDR1 reads DFQATT; CDR2 reads SNEGSKA (reference sequence). The CDR3 is 15 residues long. With 0 bases removed from V and 2 bases from J, the gap between germline ends came to 11 bases. The CDR3 DNA sequence: TGCAGTGCTAGAGATTCGGGGGTGGGCAATCAGCCCCAGCATTTT. Protein: CSARDSGVGNQPQHF.